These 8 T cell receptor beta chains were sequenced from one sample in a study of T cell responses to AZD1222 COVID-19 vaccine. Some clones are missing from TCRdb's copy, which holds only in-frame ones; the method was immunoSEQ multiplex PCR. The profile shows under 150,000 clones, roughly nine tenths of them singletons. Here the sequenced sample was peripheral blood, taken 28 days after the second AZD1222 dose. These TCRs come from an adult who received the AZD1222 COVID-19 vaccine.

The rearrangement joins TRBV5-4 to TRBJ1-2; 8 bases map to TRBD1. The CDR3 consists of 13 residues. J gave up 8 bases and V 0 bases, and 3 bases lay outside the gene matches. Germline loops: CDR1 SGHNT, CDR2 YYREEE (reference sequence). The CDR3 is CASSLGTGRGYTF. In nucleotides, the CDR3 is TGTGCCAGCAGCTTGGGGACAGGGAGAGGCTACACCTTC.

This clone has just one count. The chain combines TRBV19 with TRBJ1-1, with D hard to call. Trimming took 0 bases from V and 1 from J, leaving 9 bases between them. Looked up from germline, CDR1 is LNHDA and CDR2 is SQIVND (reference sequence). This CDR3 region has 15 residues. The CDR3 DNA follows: TGTGCCAGTAGTATAGATCGTCTGGGGAACACTGAAGCTTTCTTT. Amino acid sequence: CASSIDRLGNTEAFF.

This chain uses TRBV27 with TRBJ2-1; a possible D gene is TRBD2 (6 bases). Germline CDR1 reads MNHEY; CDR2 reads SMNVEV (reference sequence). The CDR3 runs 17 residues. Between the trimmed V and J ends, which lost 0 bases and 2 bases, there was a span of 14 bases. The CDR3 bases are TGTGCCAGCAGTTTATCAGGTAGCGGACTAACCTACAATGAGCAGTTCTTC. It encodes CASSLSGSGLTYNEQFF.

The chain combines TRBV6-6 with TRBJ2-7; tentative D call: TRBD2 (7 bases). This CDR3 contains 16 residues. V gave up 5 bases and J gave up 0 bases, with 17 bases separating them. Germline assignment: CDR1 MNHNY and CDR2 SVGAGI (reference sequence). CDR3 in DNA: TGTGCCAGCAGTCCCCGTGGGCGGGGGCCCTCCTACGAGCAGTACTTC. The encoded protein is CASSPRGRGPSYEQYF.

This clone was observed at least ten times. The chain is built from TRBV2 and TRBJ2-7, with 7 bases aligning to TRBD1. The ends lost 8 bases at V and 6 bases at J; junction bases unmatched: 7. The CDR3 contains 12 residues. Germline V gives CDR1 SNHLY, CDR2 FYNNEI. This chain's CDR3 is CASGGQTAEQYF. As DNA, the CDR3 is TGTGCCAGCGGGGGACAGACGGCCGAGCAGTACTTC. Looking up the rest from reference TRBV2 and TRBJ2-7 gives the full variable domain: EPEVTQTPSHQVTQMGQEVILRCVPISNHLYFYWYRQILGQKVEFLVSFYNNEISEKSEIFDDQFSVERPDGSNFTLKIRSTKLEDSAMYFCASGGQTAEQYFGPGTRLTVT.

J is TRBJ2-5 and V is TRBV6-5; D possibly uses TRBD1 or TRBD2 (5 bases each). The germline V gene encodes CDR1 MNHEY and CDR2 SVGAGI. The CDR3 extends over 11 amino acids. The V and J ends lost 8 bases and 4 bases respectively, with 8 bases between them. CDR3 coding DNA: TGTGCCAGCCGGGGACCAGAGACCCAGTACTTC. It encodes CASRGPETQYF.

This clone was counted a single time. CDR3 sequence: CASSLMAGVEAFF. The CDR3 nucleotides read TGTGCCAGCAGTTTGATGGCCGGCGTGGAAGCTTTCTTT. This sequence joins TRBV28 and TRBJ1-1; D remains unclear. CDR3 length equals 13 residues. Deletions cut 3 bases from V and 8 bases from J, with 13 bases between. CDR1 MDHEN and CDR2 SYDVKM come from the germline V gene.

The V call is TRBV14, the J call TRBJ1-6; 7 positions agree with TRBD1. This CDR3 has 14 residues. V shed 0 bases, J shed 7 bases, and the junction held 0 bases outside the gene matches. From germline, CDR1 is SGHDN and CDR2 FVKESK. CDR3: CASSQDRGNSPLHF. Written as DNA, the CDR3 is TGTGCCAGCAGCCAAGACAGGGGGAATTCACCCCTCCACTTT.